The next 10 T cell receptor beta chains were all read from a single sample in a study of cytomegalovirus exposure and HLA in healthy donors. The study ran its PCR with 60 Vbeta and 13 Jbeta primers. Libraries were prepared by immunoSEQ multiplex PCR; TCRdb keeps only in-frame clonotypes and omits some of them. This sample's clone table lists more than 90,000 clones. Sequenced: PBMCs. All receptors come from a man in his forties or fifties in good health and CMV-seropositive.

The rearrangement links TRBV5-1 to TRBJ2-5; the D is unclear. V was cut by 0 bases and J by 5 bases, with 17 bases left in between. The CDR3 extends over 16 amino acids. Germline values: CDR1 SGHRS, CDR2 YFSETQ. For the CDR3, the DNA is TGCGCCAGCAGCTTGGCCAACTCCCCCCACGCTGAGACCCAGTACTTC. Translating gives CASSLANSPHAETQYF.

The chain links TRBV6-6 to TRBJ2-1; 8 nucleotides align to TRBD1. In germline, CDR1 is MNHNY, CDR2 SVGAGI (reference sequence). V shed 3 bases and J 8 bases; nucleotides not matched to a gene: 6. This CDR3 comprises 14 residues. CDR3 sequence (DNA): TGTGCCAGCAGTTATAGTGACAGGGGCGATGAGCAGTTCTTC. It is translated as CASSYSDRGDEQFF.

The chain recombines TRBV4-1 with TRBJ1-5; the D gene is possibly TRBD1 (5 bases). This CDR3 region has 15 residues. V was pared by 3 bases and J by 5 bases, with 14 bases between. Germline CDR1 reads MGHRA; CDR2 reads YSYEKL. Here the CDR3 reads CASSQVYRRDQPQHF. CDR3 bases: TGCGCCAGCAGCCAGGTTTACAGGAGAGATCAGCCCCAGCATTTT.

The chain combines TRBV14 with TRBJ2-5; D is ambiguous. This CDR3 is built from 12 residues. Per the germline V gene, CDR1 is SGHDN and CDR2 is FVKESK. V was trimmed by 1 base and J by 3 bases, leaving 3 bases between them. CDR3 sequence: CASSQAEETQYF. The CDR3 DNA reads TGTGCCAGCAGCCAAGCCGAAGAGACCCAGTACTTC.

The gene calls are TRBV5-1 and TRBJ2-1; D possibly corresponds to TRBD1 (6 bases). Trimming left V 1 base short and J 4 bases short, with 15 bases between. The length of the CDR3 is 16 residues. CDR1 is SGHRS, CDR2 YFSETQ, per germline. CDR3 sequence (DNA): TGCGCCAGCAGCTTGTGGAAGGGGGAAATTTACAATGAGCAGTTCTTC. This translates into CASSLWKGEIYNEQFF.

V usage is TRBV7-2 and J usage is TRBJ2-7; tentatively, D is TRBD2 (5 bases). The CDR3 has 11 amino acids. V was cut by 5 bases and J by 7 bases, with 9 bases left in between. Per germline, CDR1 SGHTA and CDR2 FQGNSA. The CDR3 sequence: CASSGGLEQYF. CDR3 bases: TGTGCCAGCAGCGGAGGACTGGAGCAGTACTTC.

The CDR3 sequence is CASSPGLAGAPQETQYF. CDR3 DNA sequence: TGCGCCAGCAGCCCGGGACTAGCGGGAGCCCCACAAGAGACCCAGTACTTC. The rearrangement links TRBV5-1 to TRBJ2-5; 14 nucleotides agree with TRBD2. The CDR3 spans 17 residues. V gave up 4 bases and J gave up 2 bases; unmatched junction bases: 7. Germline CDR1 and CDR2: SGHRS and YFSETQ.

DNA of the CDR3: TGTGCCAGCAGGACCGGGACTAGCAGAAAAGAGACCCAGTACTTC. Protein: CASRTGTSRKETQYF. J is TRBJ2-5 and V is TRBV7-8; the match to TRBD2 covers 9 bases. Trimming removed 6 bases from V and 3 bases from J; junction bases left unmatched: 8. This CDR3 contains 15 residues. Germline V CDR1 and CDR2: SGHVS, FQNEAQ.

This chain connects TRBV28 to TRBJ1-2; 9 bases fit TRBD1. The length of the CDR3 is 15 residues. CDR1 is MDHEN, CDR2 SYDVKM, per germline. V lost 3 bases to trimming and J lost 8 bases; unmatched junction nucleotides: 10. The CDR3, as DNA: TGTGCCAGCAGTTTCCGGGACAGGGAGTATTACGGCTACACCTTC. Translating it yields CASSFRDREYYGYTF.

This chain connects TRBV29-1 to TRBJ2-7; D possibly corresponds to TRBD1 (5 bases). This CDR3 has 11 residues. Trimming took off 8 bases at V and 6 bases at J, with 14 bases between the two ends. Germline CDR1 SQVTM, CDR2 ANQGSEA. For the CDR3, the DNA is TGCAGCATCTCAAGGGGCTCCGAGCAGTACTTC. Amino acids: CSISRGSEQYF.